Here is one T cell receptor beta chain with its context. This record belongs to a study of PD-1 blockade in classical Hodgkin lymphoma. Specified time point: cycle 4 day 1 (C4D1), after 5 to 7 weeks of nivolumab. Every patient experienced relapse after autologous stem cell transplantation, and brentuximab vedotin exposure varied. Magnetic depletion of unwanted cells isolated CD4+ T cells from thawed PBMCs. This CDR3 comprises 16 residues. The V end was cut by 1 base, the J end by 4 bases, with 16 bases between. CDR1 KGHSH and CDR2 LQKENI come from the germline V gene. The protocol was immunoSEQ multiplex PCR, while the TCRdb copy is restricted to in-frame clones and leaves out a portion. The repertoire holds around 26,000 clones, with 80% to 85% as singletons.

This clonotype was sampled from a human donor with classical Hodgkin lymphoma. The gene calls are TRBV18 and TRBJ1-1; D may be TRBD1 (5 bases). Sequenced here: CD4+ T cells from blood, sampled before the fourth cycle of nivolumab. The CDR3 region is CASSPRGGDEGTEAFF. CDR3 coding DNA: TGTGCCAGCTCACCACGAGGAGGGGACGAGGGCACTGAAGCTTTCTTT.